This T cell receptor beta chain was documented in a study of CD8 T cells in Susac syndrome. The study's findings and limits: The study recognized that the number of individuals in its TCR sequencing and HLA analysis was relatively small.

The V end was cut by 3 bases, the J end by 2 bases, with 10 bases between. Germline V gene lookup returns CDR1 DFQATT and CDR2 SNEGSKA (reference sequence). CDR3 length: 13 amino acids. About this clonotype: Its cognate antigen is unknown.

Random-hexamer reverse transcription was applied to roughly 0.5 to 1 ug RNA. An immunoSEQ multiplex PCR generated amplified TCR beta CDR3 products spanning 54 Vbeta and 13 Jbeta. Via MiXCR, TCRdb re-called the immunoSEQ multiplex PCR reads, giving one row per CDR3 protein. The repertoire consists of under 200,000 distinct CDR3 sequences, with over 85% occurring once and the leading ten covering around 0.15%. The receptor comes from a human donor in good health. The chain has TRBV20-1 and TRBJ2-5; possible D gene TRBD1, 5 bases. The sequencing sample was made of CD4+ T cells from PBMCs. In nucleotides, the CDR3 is TGCAGTGCTAGTTCAGGGCCTCAAGAGACCCAGTACTTC. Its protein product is CSASSGPQETQYF.